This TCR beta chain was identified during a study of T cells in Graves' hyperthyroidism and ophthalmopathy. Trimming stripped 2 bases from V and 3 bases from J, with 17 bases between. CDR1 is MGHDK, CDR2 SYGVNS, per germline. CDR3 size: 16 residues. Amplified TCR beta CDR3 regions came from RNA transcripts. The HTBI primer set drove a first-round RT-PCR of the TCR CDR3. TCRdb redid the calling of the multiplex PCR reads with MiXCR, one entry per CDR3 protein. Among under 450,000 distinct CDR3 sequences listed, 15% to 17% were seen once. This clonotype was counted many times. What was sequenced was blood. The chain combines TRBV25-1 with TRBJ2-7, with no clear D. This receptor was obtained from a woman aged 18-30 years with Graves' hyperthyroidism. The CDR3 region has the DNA TGTGCCAGCAGTGAACCCGCGGCCGCCTCCATCTACGAGCAGTACTTC. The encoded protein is CASSEPAAASIYEQYF.